Shown below are 22 T cell receptor beta chains from a single sample sequenced in a study of control samples from healthy donors and cancer patients. Method: immunoSEQ multiplex PCR; TCRdb's copy keeps in-frame clones and lacks some. The sample lists 150,000 to 200,000 clones; around 96% were seen once. Sample: blood. Receptors originate from a woman in her thirties or forties in good health.

This rearrangement joins TRBV21-1 to TRBJ2-3; the table's D call, TRBD1, has no DNA check behind it. TRBV21-1 is termed a pseudogene. This CDR3 is built from 14 residues. The CDR3 region has the DNA TGTGCCAGCAGTGATACAGGGGCCAAAGATACGCAGTATTTT. Encoded protein: CASSDTGAKDTQYF.

V usage is TRBV7-9 and J usage is TRBJ2-7, with D possibly being TRBD1 (5 bases). The germline V gene encodes CDR1 SEHNR and CDR2 FQNEAQ (reference sequence). This CDR3 contains 15 residues. Trimming shortened V by 4 bases and J by 0 bases, and 13 bases separated the two germline ends. CDR3 coding DNA: TGTGCCAGCAGCTCGACAGTTTATATCTCCTACGAGCAGTACTTC. Protein: CASSSTVYISYEQYF.

The CDR3 here is CASSIVSGGNTEAFF. The DNA of the CDR3 is TGTGCCAGTAGTATAGTCTCTGGAGGGAACACTGAAGCTTTCTTT. The chain links TRBV19 to TRBJ1-1; D ambiguous. Germline CDR1 reads LNHDA; CDR2 reads SQIVND (reference sequence). Trimming cost V 1 base and J 1 base, with 10 bases left between them. The CDR3 runs to 15 residues.

The chain couples TRBV6-6 to TRBJ2-3; TRBD1 aligns across 8 bases. Germline V gene data show CDR1 as MNHNY and CDR2 as SVGAGI (reference sequence). J was trimmed by 1 base and V by 6 bases; bases with no gene match: 6. The CDR3 extends over 15 amino acids. CDR3 bases: TGTGCCAGCAGACAAGACAGGGGCGGCACAGATACGCAGTATTTT. Translated: CASRQDRGGTDTQYF.

The chain links TRBV5-1 to TRBJ2-7, with D uncertain. Trimming took 0 bases from V and 4 from J, leaving 8 bases between them. CDR1 SGHRS and CDR2 YFSETQ come from the germline V gene. The CDR3 runs 13 residues. The CDR3 nucleotides read TGCGCCAGCAGCTTGGAGACAACTTACGAGCAGTACTTC. Translation gives CASSLETTYEQYF. Using reference TRBV5-1 and TRBJ2-7 for the parts outside the CDR3, the full variable domain is KAGVTQTPRYLIKTRGQQVTLSCSPISGHRSVSWYQQTPGQGLQFLFEYFSETQRNKGNFPGRFSGRQFSNSRSEMNVSTLELGDSALYLCASSLETTYEQYFGPGTRLTVT.

This chain connects TRBV2 to TRBJ2-1; 11 positions agree with TRBD2. V lost 4 bases, J lost 9 bases, and 8 bases stayed unmatched. This CDR3 is built from 15 residues. CDR1 and CDR2 from the germline V gene are SNHLY and FYNNEI. CDR3 protein: CASSVGSGRGIEQFF. The CDR3 DNA sequence: TGTGCCAGCAGTGTCGGTAGCGGGAGGGGAATTGAGCAGTTCTTC.

This clone was picked up one time. The rearrangement links TRBV3-1 (or the pseudogene TRBV3-2) to TRBJ2-7, with a possible D match to TRBD2 (6 bases). Between the trimmed V and J ends, which lost 1 base and 4 bases, there was a span of 11 bases. Germline CDR1 is LGHDT and CDR2 is YNNKEL (reference sequence). CDR3 length equals 14 residues. The chain's CDR3 is CASSQGAGRYEQYF. CDR3 sequence (DNA): TGTGCCAGCAGCCAAGGGGCAGGGAGGTACGAGCAGTACTTC.

The chain uses TRBV4-3 and TRBJ1-4; D gene uncertain. This CDR3 comprises 13 residues. In germline, CDR1 is LGHNA, CDR2 YSLEER. Trimming removed 0 bases at V and 11 bases at J, with 10 bases between. Here the CDR3 DNA reads TGCGCCAGCAGCCAAGATCGGGGTTTTAAACTGTTTTTT. As protein: CASSQDRGFKLFF.

The genes are TRBV18 and TRBJ2-1, with 10 nucleotides matching TRBD2. With 0 bases clipped from V and 3 bases from J, the junction kept 8 bases outside the gene matches. The CDR3 consists of 18 residues. Germline V lookup: CDR1 KGHSH, CDR2 LQKENI. The CDR3 here is CASSPPRSGRAVYNEQFF. The CDR3 nucleotides read TGTGCCAGCTCACCACCGCGGAGCGGGAGGGCCGTCTACAATGAGCAGTTCTTC.

The chain links TRBV5-6 to TRBJ2-1, with D perhaps TRBD2 (5 bases). This CDR3 region has 16 residues. Germline V lookup: CDR1 SGHDT, CDR2 YYEEEE. Trimming stripped 0 bases from V and 0 bases from J, with 10 bases between. CDR3 residues: CASSLGGSSSYNEQFF. The CDR3, as DNA: TGTGCCAGCAGCTTGGGAGGGTCGAGCTCCTACAATGAGCAGTTCTTC.

The V gene is TRBV19, the J gene TRBJ2-7; D uncertain. The CDR3 is 10 amino acids. V was cut by 8 bases and J by 7 bases, with 9 bases left in between. Germline assignment: CDR1 LNHDA and CDR2 SQIVND (reference sequence). The chain's CDR3 is CASGAEEQYF. CDR3 bases: TGTGCCAGTGGCGCGGAAGAGCAGTACTTC.

V and J are TRBV10-2 and TRBJ1-2, with D perhaps matching TRBD1 (5 bases). Per germline, CDR1 WSHSY and CDR2 SAAADI. Trimming took off 6 bases at V and 1 base at J, with 9 bases between the two ends. CDR3 length: 13 amino acids. The CDR3 DNA sequence: TGCGCCAGCAGCAGGGATATTAACTATGGCTACACCTTC. It is translated as CASSRDINYGYTF.

The chain has TRBV7-3 and TRBJ1-2; 7 bases align to TRBD1. Germline V gene data show CDR1 as SGHTA and CDR2 as FQGTGA. V was clipped by 3 bases and J by 7 bases; unmatched bases: 5. The length of the CDR3 is 13 residues. For the CDR3, the DNA is TGTGCCAGCAGCTTTACAGGGGATGGTGGCTACACCTTC. Protein: CASSFTGDGGYTF. The full variable domain, completed using reference TRBV7-3 and TRBJ1-2, is GAGVSQTPSNKVTEKGKYVELRCDPISGHTALYWYRQSLGQGPEFLIYFQGTGAADDSGLPNDRFFAVRPEGSVSTLKIQRTERGDSAVYLCASSFTGDGGYTFGSGTRLTVV.

The rearrangement links TRBV28 to TRBJ1-3, with D perhaps matching TRBD1 (5 bases). CDR1 and CDR2 (germline): MDHEN, SYDVKM. Trimming removed 7 bases from V and 0 bases from J, with 19 bases in between. The CDR3 covers 17 residues. CDR3 sequence reads: CASTPPGGLSSGNTIYF. In DNA, the CDR3 is TGTGCCAGCACCCCCCCTGGGGGTCTGAGCTCTGGAAACACCATATATTTT.

The gene calls are TRBV7-9 and TRBJ1-6, with 7 bases fitting TRBD1. CDR3 length: 15 amino acids. The V gene's germline CDR1 is SEHNR and CDR2 FQNEAQ (reference sequence). V shed 6 bases and J 1 base; nucleotides not matched to a gene: 3. CDR3 nucleotide sequence: TGTGCCAGCAGGGGCAGGGGGTCCTATAATTCACCCCTCCACTTT. This codes for CASRGRGSYNSPLHF.

The chain recombines TRBV5-4 with TRBJ1-1, with D tentatively TRBD1 (5 bases). CDR3 size: 17 residues. The V gene lost 3 bases and the J gene lost 1 base, with 19 bases spanning the gap. Germline V lookup: CDR1 SGHNT, CDR2 YYREEE (reference sequence). The CDR3 loop reads CASSSFRASGPNTEAFF. The CDR3 nucleotides read TGTGCCAGCAGCTCCTTTAGGGCGTCAGGGCCGAACACTGAAGCTTTCTTT.

The V gene is TRBV20-1, the J gene TRBJ2-2, with 8 bases matching TRBD1. V lost 6 bases to trimming and J lost 8 bases; unmatched junction nucleotides: 2. Germline CDR1 reads DFQATT; CDR2 reads SNEGSKA (reference sequence). The CDR3 extends over 11 amino acids. CDR3 loop: CSATGGGELFF. CDR3 sequence (DNA): TGCAGTGCAACAGGGGGTGGGGAGCTGTTTTTT.

The chain has TRBV7-2 and TRBJ2-5; the D gene could be TRBD1 or TRBD2 (5 bases each). The CDR3 covers 15 residues. V was pared by 1 base and J by 4 bases, with 13 bases between. Germline V CDR1 and CDR2: SGHTA, FQGNSA. The CDR3 DNA reads as TGTGCCAGCAGCTTAGTGACGGGACGCGGAGAGACCCAGTACTTC. This sequence encodes CASSLVTGRGETQYF.

The CDR3 nucleotides read TGTGCCAGTAGCACACAGGGTCATCAGCCCCAGCATTTT. Amino acid sequence: CASSTQGHQPQHF. The J gene is TRBJ1-5, the V gene TRBV19, with D perhaps TRBD1 (6 bases). Germline lookup yields CDR1 LNHDA and CDR2 SQIVND (reference sequence). Trimming took off 6 bases at V and 5 bases at J, with 11 bases between the two ends. The CDR3 covers 13 residues.

The chain recombines TRBV30 with TRBJ1-1, with 11 bases that match TRBD1. Germline V gene sequence: CDR1 GTSNPN, CDR2 SVGIG (reference sequence). CDR3 length: 13 residues. V was clipped by 4 bases and J by 12 bases; unmatched bases: 10. The chain's CDR3 is CAWTLDRGLRSFF. The CDR3 bases are TGTGCCTGGACCCTGGACAGGGGGCTTCGGTCTTTCTTT.

The rearrangement links TRBV6-6 to TRBJ1-2; D remains ambiguous. CDR1 MNHNY and CDR2 SVGAGI come from the germline V gene (reference sequence). Trimming removed 5 bases at V and 4 bases at J, with 11 bases between. This CDR3 is built from 13 residues. The DNA for the CDR3 is TGTGCCAGCAGTGTAAATTTCGTCTATGGCTACACCTTC. This gives the protein CASSVNFVYGYTF.

V usage is TRBV19 and J usage is TRBJ2-3; D ambiguous. This CDR3 spans 15 amino acids. Trimming stripped 5 bases from V and 1 base from J, with 13 bases between. Germline values: CDR1 LNHDA, CDR2 SQIVND (reference sequence). For the CDR3, the DNA is TGTGCCAGTAGTCTAAAGCCGGACCGCACAGATACGCAGTATTTT. This translates into CASSLKPDRTDTQYF.